This T cell receptor beta chain was found in a study of radiation and T cells in renal cell carcinoma. Study-level results: In blood, top tumor clones expanded by 2 weeks, shrinking by 4. Baseline intratumoral clonotype presence is unknown without pretreatment biopsies.

Time point given: baseline pretreatment blood. Documented treatment: 15 Gy SBRT to primary tumor, nephrectomy 4 weeks later. Radiation-treated patients gave blood at baseline, week 2 and week 4. Here immunoSEQ multiplex PCR was the method, and the copy in TCRdb shows in-frame clones only, minus some. This sample has 85,000 to 100,000 clones, with less than 90% found just once. Details on this clone: Its antigen is unidentified.

From germline, CDR1 is SGDLS and CDR2 YYNGEE. The CDR3 spans 16 residues. The V segment lost 0 bases and the J segment 6 bases; nucleotides outside the gene matches: 9. The chain recombines TRBV9 with TRBJ2-7; TRBD1 agrees at 10 bases. The input for sequencing was blood, taken from a patient whose treatment included radiotherapy and nephrectomy. This receptor was taken from a man aged 50 or older with renal cell carcinoma. CDR3 DNA sequence: TGTGCCAGCAGCGTAGCCCCGGGACAGGGGCTGACCGAGCAGTACTTC. The encoded protein is CASSVAPGQGLTEQYF.